These T cell receptor beta chains were read from a single sample in a study of blood T cell repertoires in COVID-19. Sequencing was performed with immunoSEQ multiplex PCR; in TCRdb, only in-frame clones are kept and a portion is missing. Among 95,000 to 100,000 clones, roughly four fifths were seen once, and the ten largest hold about a quarter. The specimen was peripheral blood. These receptors were taken from a human donor in a cohort sampled during active COVID-19. Each CDR3 is given with its conserved first and last residue. Each record gives: clone size, D gene, J gene, V gene, CDR3 protein, CDR3 DNA. A D gene is named only where the DNA matches it firmly. Not every row has a clone size; where given, it reads once, few, many or a size class.

size: .
D: .
J: TRBJ1-1
V: TRBV5-1
CDR3: CASSVGAGTEAFF
DNA: TGCGCCAGCAGTGTGGGGGCCGGCACTGAAGCTTTCTTT

size: .
D: TRBD1
J: TRBJ2-2
V: TRBV18
CDR3: CASSPWTGNTGELFF
DNA: TGTGCCAGCTCACCATGGACAGGGAACACCGGGGAGCTGTTTTTT

size: .
D: .
J: TRBJ1-1
V: TRBV18
CDR3: CASSSGIRNTEAFF
DNA: TGTGCCAGCTCATCAGGGATAAGGAACACTGAAGCTTTCTTT

size: .
D: TRBD1
J: TRBJ2-7
V: TRBV6-5
CDR3: CASSQGQGAYEQYF
DNA: TGTGCCAGCAGTCAGGGACAGGGGGCCTACGAGCAGTACTTC

size: once
D: .
J: TRBJ1-1
V: TRBV18
CDR3: CASSPQNSNTEAFF
DNA: TGTGCCAGCTCACCACAGAACAGTAACACTGAAGCTTTCTTT

size: .
D: .
J: TRBJ2-7
V: TRBV7-9
CDR3: CASSSSPRGSSYEQYF
DNA: TGTGCCAGCAGCTCCTCACCCCGGGGGAGCTCCTACGAGCAGTACTTC

size: .
D: TRBD2
J: TRBJ2-1
V: TRBV4-1
CDR3: CASSQDNRVAGWNEQFF
DNA: TGCGCCAGCAGCCAAGATAATCGGGTAGCGGGTTGGAATGAGCAGTTCTTC

size: .
D: TRBD1
J: TRBJ2-5
V: TRBV6-5
CDR3: CASSGTGGPQETQYF
DNA: TGTGCCAGCAGCGGGACAGGGGGGCCCCAAGAGACCCAGTACTTC

size: .
D: .
J: TRBJ2-1
V: TRBV7-3
CDR3: CASSAAAGGVYNEQFF
DNA: TGTGCCAGCAGCGCAGCCGCCGGAGGGGTCTACAATGAGCAGTTCTTC

size: .
D: .
J: TRBJ2-1
V: TRBV6-5
CDR3: CASNRGIVGEDEQFF
DNA: TGTGCCAGCAACCGTGGTATCGTAGGGGAGGATGAGCAGTTCTTC

size: .
D: TRBD2
J: TRBJ2-1
V: TRBV12-3/TRBV12-4
CDR3: CASFAGVINEQFF
DNA: TGTGCCAGCTTCGCGGGAGTCATCAATGAGCAGTTCTTC

size: .
D: .
J: TRBJ1-1
V: TRBV6-5
CDR3: CASSYGGASNTEAFF
DNA: TGTGCCAGCAGTTACGGGGGGGCCTCGAACACTGAAGCTTTCTTT

size: .
D: .
J: TRBJ1-1
V: TRBV19
CDR3: CASSISYRVPTEAFF
DNA: TGTGCCAGTAGTATATCATACAGGGTACCCACTGAAGCTTTCTTT

size: .
D: .
J: TRBJ2-7
V: TRBV15
CDR3: CATSKPSSYEQYF
DNA: TGTGCCACCAGCAAGCCAAGCTCCTACGAGCAGTACTTC

size: .
D: TRBD1
J: TRBJ1-3
V: TRBV9
CDR3: CASSPQGAGGNTIYF
DNA: TGTGCCAGCAGCCCCCAGGGGGCGGGGGGAAACACCATATATTTT

size: .
D: .
J: TRBJ2-3
V: TRBV5-4
CDR3: CASSSGEPGSTDTQYF
DNA: TGTGCCAGCAGCTCAGGGGAGCCAGGAAGCACAGATACGCAGTATTTT

size: once
D: TRBD1
J: TRBJ1-1
V: TRBV11-3
CDR3: CASSLGQGKTEAFF
DNA: TGTGCCAGCAGCCTGGGACAGGGTAAGACTGAAGCTTTCTTT

size: .
D: TRBD1
J: TRBJ1-6
V: TRBV18
CDR3: CASSPTYRGLVGDSPLHF
DNA: TGTGCCAGCTCACCAACGTACAGGGGGCTGGTAGGGGATTCACCCCTCCACTTT

size: .
D: .
J: TRBJ2-7
V: TRBV19
CDR3: CASSGIRTGSLYEQYF
DNA: TGTGCCAGTAGTGGAATAAGGACCGGGAGTCTATACGAGCAGTACTTC

size: .
D: .
J: TRBJ1-2
V: TRBV6-1
CDR3: CASSERRAGEGLYGYTF
DNA: TGTGCCAGCAGTGAAAGAAGGGCAGGGGAGGGGTTGTATGGCTACACCTTC

size: few
D: TRBD1
J: TRBJ1-1
V: TRBV28
CDR3: CASSTIDRVVDTEAFF
DNA: TGTGCCAGCAGTACCATCGACAGGGTTGTTGACACTGAAGCTTTCTTT

size: .
D: TRBD1
J: TRBJ1-4
V: TRBV18
CDR3: CASSPGTVNEKLFF
DNA: TGTGCCAGCTCACCGGGGACAGTTAATGAAAAACTGTTTTTT

size: .
D: TRBD1
J: TRBJ2-7
V: TRBV5-8
CDR3: CASSSADRGPLYEQYF
DNA: TGTGCCAGCAGCTCGGCGGACAGGGGGCCTCTCTACGAGCAGTACTTC

size: .
D: TRBD2
J: TRBJ2-7
V: TRBV27
CDR3: CASSSTSGSYEQYF
DNA: TGTGCCAGCAGTTCGACTAGCGGGAGCTACGAGCAGTACTTC

size: few
D: TRBD2
J: TRBJ2-1
V: TRBV4-2
CDR3: CASSQATSGGQGEQFF
DNA: TGTGCCAGCAGCCAGGCGACTAGCGGGGGGCAGGGTGAGCAGTTCTTC

size: .
D: .
J: TRBJ2-5
V: TRBV29-1
CDR3: CSVEDKVSMGQTQYF
DNA: TGCAGCGTTGAAGATAAGGTGTCCATGGGGCAAACCCAGTACTTC

size: .
D: TRBD1
J: TRBJ2-7
V: TRBV5-1
CDR3: CASSDGTGTYEQYF
DNA: TGCGCCAGCAGCGATGGGACAGGTACCTACGAGCAGTACTTC

size: .
D: TRBD1
J: TRBJ1-5
V: TRBV19
CDR3: CASSSGTGSGSNQPQHF
DNA: TGTGCCAGTAGTTCCGGGACAGGGTCTGGGAGCAATCAGCCCCAGCATTTT

size: .
D: .
J: TRBJ1-5
V: TRBV2
CDR3: CASSDRGNQPQHF
DNA: TGTGCCAGCAGTGATAGAGGCAATCAGCCCCAGCATTTT